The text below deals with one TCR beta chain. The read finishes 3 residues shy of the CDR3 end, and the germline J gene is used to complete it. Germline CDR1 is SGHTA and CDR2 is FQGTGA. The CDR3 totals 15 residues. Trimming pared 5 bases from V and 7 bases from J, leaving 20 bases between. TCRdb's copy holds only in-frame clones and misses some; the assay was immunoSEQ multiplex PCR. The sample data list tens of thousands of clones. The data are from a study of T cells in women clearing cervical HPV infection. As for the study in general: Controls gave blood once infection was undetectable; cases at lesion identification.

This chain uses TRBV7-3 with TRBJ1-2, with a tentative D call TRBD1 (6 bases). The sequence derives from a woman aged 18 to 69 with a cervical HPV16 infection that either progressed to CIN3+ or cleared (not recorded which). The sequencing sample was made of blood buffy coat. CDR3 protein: CASSPNEGGLGGYTF. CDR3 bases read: TGTGCCAGCAGCCCTAACGAGGGGGGGTTGGGTGGC.